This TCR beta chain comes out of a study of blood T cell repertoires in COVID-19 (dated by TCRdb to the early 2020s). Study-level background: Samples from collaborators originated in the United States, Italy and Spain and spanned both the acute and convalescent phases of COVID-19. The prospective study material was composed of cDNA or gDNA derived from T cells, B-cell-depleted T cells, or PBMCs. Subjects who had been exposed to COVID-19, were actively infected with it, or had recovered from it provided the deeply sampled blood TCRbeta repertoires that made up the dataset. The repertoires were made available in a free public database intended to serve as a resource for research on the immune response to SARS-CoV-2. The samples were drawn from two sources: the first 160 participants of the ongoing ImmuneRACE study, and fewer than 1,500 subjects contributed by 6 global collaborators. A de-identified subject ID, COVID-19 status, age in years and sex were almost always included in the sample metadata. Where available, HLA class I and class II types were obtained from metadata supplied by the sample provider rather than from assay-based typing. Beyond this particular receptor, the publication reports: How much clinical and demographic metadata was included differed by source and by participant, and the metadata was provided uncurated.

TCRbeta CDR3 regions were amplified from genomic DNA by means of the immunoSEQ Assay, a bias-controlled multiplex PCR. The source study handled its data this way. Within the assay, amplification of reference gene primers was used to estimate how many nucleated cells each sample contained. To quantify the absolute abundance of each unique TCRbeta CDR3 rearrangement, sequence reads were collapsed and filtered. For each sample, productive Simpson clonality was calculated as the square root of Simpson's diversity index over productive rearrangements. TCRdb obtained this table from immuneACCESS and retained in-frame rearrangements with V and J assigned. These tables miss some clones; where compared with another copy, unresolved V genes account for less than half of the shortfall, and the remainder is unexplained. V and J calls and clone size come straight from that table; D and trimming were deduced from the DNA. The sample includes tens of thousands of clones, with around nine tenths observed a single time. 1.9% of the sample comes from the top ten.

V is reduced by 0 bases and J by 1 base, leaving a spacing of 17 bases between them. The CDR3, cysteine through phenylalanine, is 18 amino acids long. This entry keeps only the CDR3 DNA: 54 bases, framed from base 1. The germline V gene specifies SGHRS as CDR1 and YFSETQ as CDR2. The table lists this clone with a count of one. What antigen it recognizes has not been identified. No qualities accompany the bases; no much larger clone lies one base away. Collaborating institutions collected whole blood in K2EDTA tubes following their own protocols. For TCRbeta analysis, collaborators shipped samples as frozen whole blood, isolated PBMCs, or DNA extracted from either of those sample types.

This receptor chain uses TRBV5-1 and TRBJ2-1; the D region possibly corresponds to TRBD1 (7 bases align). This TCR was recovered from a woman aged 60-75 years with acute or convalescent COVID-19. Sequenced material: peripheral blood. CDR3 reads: CASSLETGTGISYNEQFF. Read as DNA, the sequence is TGCGCCAGCAGCTTGGAGACAGGGACTGGGATTTCCTACAATGAGCAGTTCTTC.